This T cell receptor beta chain was recorded in a study of T cells in Graves' hyperthyroidism and ophthalmopathy. Whole-study results and caveats: The model foresaw ophthalmopathy a median about 6.1 months prior to onset.

Graves' hyperthyroidism was deemed stable absent ophthalmopathy progression within 18 months. Diagnosis of hyperthyroidism was new in patients aged 18 to 65, and its duration was under 2 months. Reasons for excluding patients were uncontrolled infection, other autoimmune disease, pregnancy or lactation. The CDR3 runs to 15 residues. The germline V gene has CDR1 SGHVS and CDR2 FQNEAQ. Losses at the gene ends were 5 bases for V and 2 bases for J; bases not matched to a gene: 7. RNA transcripts yielded amplified TCR beta CDR3 regions. Carried out on the TCR CDR3, a first-round RT-PCR used the HTBI primer set. TCRdb processed the multiplex PCR reads anew with MiXCR; each CDR3 protein has one entry. The sample has over 700,000 distinct CDR3 sequences, about 35% seen once. Comments on this clonotype: Its antigen remains unknown.

The sequenced sample was blood. The sequence derives from a woman aged 40 to 50 with Graves' hyperthyroidism. V usage is TRBV7-8 and J usage is TRBJ2-7; TRBD1 aligns across 9 bases. The CDR3 spells CASSPGNRGPYEQYF. The CDR3 DNA follows: TGTGCCAGCAGCCCGGGGAACAGGGGGCCCTACGAGCAGTACTTC.